These 19 T cell receptor beta chains were sequenced from one sample in a study of blood T cells in healthy people across ages. Using a J-beta primer mix together with a sample-barcoded 5' primer, a second PCR was run for roughly 6 to 12 cycles. TCRdb itself ran the 5' RACE reads through MiXCR, one entry per CDR3 protein. The table shows around 1.5 million distinct CDR3 sequences, with 30% to 35% occurring only once. Sequenced input: blood. These TCRs come from a woman aged 25 to 45 in good health.

This clonotype was detected only once. The CDR3 DNA reads as TGTGCCACCAGTGGTTTTCCGACCCGAGAGACCCAGTACTTC. It is translated as CATSGFPTRETQYF. J is TRBJ2-5 and V is TRBV24-1; unclear D gene. V lost 5 bases to trimming and J lost 4 bases, with 13 bases between them. Germline CDR1 reads KGHDR; CDR2 reads SFDVKD. The CDR3 length is 14 residues.

This clonotype was seen more than once but under ten times. The rearrangement uses TRBV5-1 and TRBJ2-4; D perhaps matches TRBD2 (5 bases). CDR3 length: 14 amino acids. Germline V gene data show CDR1 as SGHRS and CDR2 as YFSETQ. Deletions cut 0 bases from V and 3 bases from J, with 7 bases between. Here the CDR3 reads CASSLAEGKNIQYF. CDR3 nucleotide sequence: TGCGCCAGCAGCTTGGCAGAGGGCAAAAACATTCAGTACTTC.

As for this clonotype: The germline gene is not matched at one end of the junction; a read error may be the cause. The chain couples TRBV20-1 to TRBJ1-6, with 9 bases lining up with TRBD1. Per the germline V gene, CDR1 is DFQATT and CDR2 is SNEGSKA (reference sequence). This CDR3 has 14 residues. CDR3 nucleotide sequence: TGCAGTGCTAGAACCGGGACAGGGCGATCACTCCTCCACTTT. Protein: CSARTGTGRSLLHF.

This clonotype has a handful of counts. The CDR3 DNA follows: TGCGCCAGTTTATTGCAGGGGGGCTCCTACAATGAGCAGTTCTTC. Translated, it gives CASLLQGGSYNEQFF. The rearrangement uses TRBV10-2 and TRBJ2-1; the D gene is possibly TRBD1 (7 bases). Trimming took off 9 bases at V and 0 bases at J, with 15 bases between the two ends. The germline CDR1 and CDR2 sequences are WSHSY and SAAADI. The CDR3 length is 15 residues.

CDR3 sequence: CASSHPPSGQGNRANTGELFF. In DNA form, the CDR3 reads TGTGCCAGCAGCCACCCCCCCTCCGGACAGGGGAATCGAGCGAACACCGGGGAGCTGTTTTTT. This chain uses TRBV4-2 with TRBJ2-2; 9 nucleotides line up with TRBD1. This CDR3 is 21 amino acids long. Per germline, CDR1 LGHNA and CDR2 YNFKEQ. The trim removed 3 bases at V and 0 bases at J, leaving 17 bases unmatched.

This clonotype was observed many times. The CDR3 sequence is CASSKWDRVNTGELFF. The CDR3 DNA follows: TGTGCCAGCAGTAAATGGGACAGGGTGAACACCGGGGAGCTGTTTTTT. The chain carries TRBV6-5 and TRBJ2-2, with TRBD1 matching 9 bases. The CDR3 loop spans 16 amino acids. CDR1 MNHEY and CDR2 SVGAGI come from the germline V gene. The ends lost 5 bases at V and 1 base at J; junction bases unmatched: 5.

The V and J genes are TRBV19 and TRBJ1-2, with 7 bases fitting TRBD1. There are 16 residues in the CDR3. Germline assignment: CDR1 LNHDA and CDR2 SQIVND (reference sequence). V shed 3 bases and J 5 bases; nucleotides not matched to a gene: 12. The CDR3 DNA reads as TGTGCCAGTAGTATCTTGGAGACGCAGGGGGTTTATGGCTACACCTTC. It codes for CASSILETQGVYGYTF.

The chain has TRBV7-3 and TRBJ2-5, with 8 bases that match TRBD2. V gave up 4 bases and J gave up 1 base; unmatched junction bases: 23. This CDR3 has 21 amino acids. Germline assignment: CDR1 SGHTA and CDR2 FQGTGA. This CDR3 is CASSYGGVGLAPPILQETQYF. CDR3 DNA sequence: TGTGCCAGCAGCTACGGGGGTGTTGGACTAGCCCCACCAATCCTCCAAGAGACCCAGTACTTC.

This clonotype was seen more than once but under ten times. This chain links TRBV4-1 with TRBJ2-7; TRBD2 matches at 7 bases. V gave up 1 base and J gave up 7 bases; unmatched junction bases: 13. Per germline, CDR1 MGHRA and CDR2 YSYEKL. CDR3 length: 16 amino acids. CDR3 region: CASSQVRGGGSHEQYF. The CDR3 coding sequence is TGCGCCAGCAGCCAAGTGCGTGGGGGGGGTAGCCATGAGCAGTACTTC.

With regard to this clonotype: At one boundary the junction diverges from the germline segment, which might be a read error. The V call is TRBV4-2, the J call TRBJ2-3; D is unresolved. The CDR3 loop spans 15 amino acids. Germline V gene data show CDR1 as LGHNA and CDR2 as YNFKEQ. The CDR3 coding sequence is TGTGTCAGCAGCCAAGAGACTCCCGCCATGGATACGCAGTATTTT. This translates into CVSSQETPAMDTQYF.

The sample holds a few counts of this clonotype. The chain carries TRBV20-1 and TRBJ2-5; possibly TRBD1 or TRBD2 for D (6 bases each). Trimming removed 6 bases at V and 2 bases at J, with 13 bases between. CDR1 and CDR2 (germline): DFQATT, SNEGSKA (reference sequence). CDR3 length equals 13 residues. CDR3 protein: CSAAGGQQETQYF. The CDR3 DNA follows: TGCAGTGCAGCTGGGGGGCAACAAGAGACCCAGTACTTC.

This clonotype came up a few times. The genes are TRBV3-1 and TRBJ1-5; perhaps TRBD1 as D (6 bases). Between the trimmed V and J ends, which lost 0 bases and 4 bases, there was a span of 13 bases. CDR3 size: 16 residues. CDR1 is LGHDT and CDR2 is YNNKEL in the germline V gene (reference sequence). CDR3 sequence (DNA): TGTGCCAGCAGCCAAGATGATTTCCAGGGGAATCAGCCCCAGCATTTT. It is translated as CASSQDDFQGNQPQHF.

The CDR3 DNA reads TGTGCCAGCAGTTTTGGTCCCGGGGTGGGCTACAATGAGCAGTTCTTC. This gives the protein CASSFGPGVGYNEQFF. The chain combines TRBV12-3 or TRBV12-4 with TRBJ2-1, with a possible D match to TRBD2 (5 bases). V dropped 3 bases and J dropped 3 bases, with 15 bases sitting between them. The CDR3 runs to 16 residues.

This clonotype came up a few times. The chain has TRBV12-3 or TRBV12-4 and TRBJ2-1; 9 bases match TRBD1. The CDR3 spans 16 residues. V was clipped by 4 bases and J by 7 bases; unmatched bases: 11. CDR3 in amino acids: CASSSGPGQGSNEQFF. The CDR3 DNA follows: TGTGCCAGCAGTTCCGGTCCGGGACAGGGATCAAATGAGCAGTTCTTC.

V and J are TRBV28 and TRBJ2-5, with 8 bases aligning to TRBD1. The DNA end favors TRBJ2-7, so the J call may be wrong. Germline V gene lookup returns CDR1 MDHEN and CDR2 SYDVKM. The CDR3 spans 15 residues. For the CDR3, the DNA is TGTGCCACCACGAGTCCCGGGACAGGAGCCTACGAGCAGTACTTC. Its protein product is CATTSPGTGAYEQYF.

This clonotype was detected once. The rearrangement links TRBV6-2 or TRBV6-3 to TRBJ1-2; D perhaps matches TRBD1 (6 bases). Germline V gene sequence: CDR1 MNHEY, CDR2 SVGEGT. Between the trimmed V and J ends, which lost 2 bases and 6 bases, there was a span of 22 bases. The CDR3 contains 17 residues. CDR3 in DNA: TGTGCCAGCAGTTACGGGCTGGGGCAGGGGATGAGGAATGGCTACACCTTC. It encodes CASSYGLGQGMRNGYTF.

The chain joins TRBV7-6 to TRBJ2-5; D is perhaps TRBD1 or TRBD2 (5 bases each). Germline values: CDR1 SGHVS, CDR2 FNYEAQ. Trimming pared 4 bases from V and 1 base from J, leaving 16 bases between. This CDR3 has 16 residues. CDR3 residues: CASSWGFGRSQETQYF. In DNA form, the CDR3 reads TGTGCCAGCAGCTGGGGGTTTGGGCGTTCCCAAGAGACCCAGTACTTC.

This clonotype was seen more than once but under ten times. The chain couples TRBV7-8 to TRBJ1-5; D call uncertain. The CDR3 extends over 17 amino acids. Germline CDR1 SGHVS, CDR2 FQNEAQ. Trimming removed 1 base at V and 3 bases at J, with 16 bases between. The CDR3: CASSLDPPGIDNQPQHF. The CDR3 DNA is TGTGCCAGCAGCTTAGACCCCCCTGGTATCGACAATCAGCCCCAGCATTTT.

This clonotype has just a few counts. The chain is built from TRBV6-2 or TRBV6-3 and TRBJ2-7, with no clear D. The CDR3 runs to 13 residues. Looked up from germline, CDR1 is MNHEY and CDR2 is SVGEGT. V was shortened by 5 bases and J by 2 bases, with 10 bases between the two germline ends. The CDR3 DNA reads as TGTGCCAGCAGTCGTCGTTCTCCCTACGAGCAGTACTTC. Translation gives CASSRRSPYEQYF.